This TCR beta chain comes out of a study of CD8 T cells in Susac syndrome. CD8+ and CD4+ T cells from blood underwent TCR beta sequencing, which was carried out in a high-throughput format. Treatment-naive patients with stable or active relapsing-remitting disease were the multiple sclerosis controls. Negative magnetic isolation gave CD8+ and CD4+ cells; FACS enriched CD8+ TEMRA. With random hexamers, reverse transcription was performed on roughly 0.5 to 1 ug of RNA. The TCR beta CDR3 was amplified by immunoSEQ multiplex PCR across 54 Vbeta, 13 Jbeta. TCRdb re-called the immunoSEQ multiplex PCR reads with MiXCR, one entry per CDR3 protein. The repertoire has 150,000 to 160,000 distinct CDR3 sequences, around 95% of them found once; the top ten carry roughly 0.2%. This CDR3 contains 15 residues. Germline CDR1 and CDR2: SEHNR and FQNEAQ (reference sequence). Trimming removed 3 bases from V and 4 bases from J, with 12 bases in between.

V gene TRBV7-9 combines with J gene TRBJ2-2, with D hard to call. The receptor was derived from a human donor with multiple sclerosis. Sequencing was carried out using CD8+ T cells from PBMCs. The chain's CDR3 is CASSLKRTFTGELFF. The CDR3 DNA reads TGTGCCAGCAGCTTGAAAAGGACCTTCACCGGGGAGCTGTTTTTT.